Each of the 22 T cell receptor beta chains below was sequenced from the same sample in a study of Ad26.COV2.S vaccination and SARS-CoV-2 variants. Treatment described: about 20 received Ad26.COV2.S at low or high dose, single or two shots; a few received placebo; per-sample allocation not given. At day 63 after the first vaccine or placebo injection, samples were drawn. Some clones are missing from TCRdb's copy, which holds only in-frame ones; the method was immunoSEQ multiplex PCR. In the table there are approximately 240,000 clones, approximately 87% of which are singletons. Sequencing was performed on peripheral blood, taken in a trial of Ad26.COV2.S vaccine versus placebo. The receptors shown here come from a person aged 18-65 years who received the Ad26.COV2.S COVID-19 vaccine or a placebo.

The rearrangement uses TRBV21-1 and TRBJ1-2. TRBV21-1 has pseudogene status. CDR3 size: 16 residues. The CDR3 here is CASSKGWQDLLGGYTF. CDR3 bases: TGTGCCAGCAGCAAAGGGTGGCAGGACCTCCTGGGCGGCTACACCTTC.

J is TRBJ2-3 and V is TRBV5-4; tentatively, D is TRBD2 (6 bases). The CDR3 contains 14 residues. Germline CDR1 and CDR2: SGHNT and YYREEE (reference sequence). V was cut by 5 bases and J by 0 bases, with 10 bases left in between. CDR3 sequence (DNA): TGTGCCAGCAGGGGTGCGGGGAGCACAGATACGCAGTATTTT. As protein: CASRGAGSTDTQYF.

V and J are TRBV28 and TRBJ1-6, with D maybe TRBD1 (5 bases). The V gene's germline CDR1 is MDHEN and CDR2 SYDVKM. The CDR3 runs 14 residues. V was clipped by 6 bases and J by 7 bases, with 13 bases between them. In nucleotides, the CDR3 is TGTGCCAGCAGGTCCGGGACGGGCAATTCACCCCTCCACTTT. Translation: CASRSGTGNSPLHF.

The chain combines TRBV14 with TRBJ2-3; 14 bases line up with TRBD2. V trimming: 4 bases; J trimming: 6 bases; junction bases outside the gene matches: 6. From germline, CDR1 is SGHDN and CDR2 FVKESK. The CDR3 is 16 residues long. For the CDR3, the DNA is TGTGCCAGCAGCCGGGGACTAGCGGGAGTCGGTGATACGCAGTATTTT. Its translation is CASSRGLAGVGDTQYF.

The chain uses TRBV3-1 (or the pseudogene TRBV3-2) and TRBJ2-1, with a possible D match to TRBD1 (6 bases). Germline values: CDR1 LGHDT, CDR2 YNNKEL (reference sequence). The CDR3 has 16 residues. Trimming took off 2 bases at V and 4 bases at J, with 15 bases between the two ends. CDR3 in DNA: TGTGCCAGCAGCCAATTCGGGACACCGAATTACAATGAGCAGTTCTTC. It encodes CASSQFGTPNYNEQFF.

This clone was found once. This chain links TRBV2 with TRBJ1-6; D is unclear. Trimming removed 7 bases at V and 10 bases at J, with 17 bases between. Germline V lookup: CDR1 SNHLY, CDR2 FYNNEI. The CDR3 has 14 residues. The CDR3 region is CASKTGTINSPLHF. Written as DNA, the CDR3 is TGTGCCAGCAAAACGGGAACGATTAACTCACCCCTCCACTTT.

V and J are TRBV27 and TRBJ2-1; perhaps TRBD2 as D (7 bases). Trimming stripped 6 bases from V and 8 bases from J, with 17 bases between. The CDR3 length is 14 residues. Per the germline V gene, CDR1 is MNHEY and CDR2 is SMNVEV (reference sequence). The CDR3 here is CASSLPGGHHEQFF. In DNA form, the CDR3 reads TGTGCCAGCAGCCTGCCCGGGGGGCACCATGAGCAGTTCTTC.

The V gene is TRBV15, the J gene TRBJ2-7, with TRBD1 identical over 9 bases. Looked up from germline, CDR1 is LNHNV and CDR2 is YYDKDF (reference sequence). The V gene end was trimmed by 5 bases and the J gene end by 4 bases; junction bases not matched to a gene: 12. The CDR3 contains 16 residues. This CDR3 is CATSPTDRGEKYEQYF. CDR3 sequence (DNA): TGTGCCACCAGCCCAACGGACAGGGGAGAAAAATACGAGCAGTACTTC.

This chain links TRBV18 with TRBJ1-2; tentative D call: TRBD1 (6 bases). The CDR3 loop spans 16 amino acids. The germline V and J ends were trimmed by 0 bases and 8 bases, with 19 bases remaining between them. The V gene's germline CDR1 is KGHSH and CDR2 LQKENI. The CDR3 here is CASSPPGGQWGSGYTF. DNA for the CDR3: TGTGCCAGCTCACCACCGGGGGGACAATGGGGAAGCGGCTACACCTTC.

The rearrangement links TRBV7-3 to TRBJ2-2, with a weak D call TRBD2 (6 bases). The V end lost 5 bases, the J end lost 2 bases, and 12 bases lay between the germline ends. Germline CDR1 and CDR2: SGHTA and FQGTGA. This CDR3 contains 15 residues. The CDR3 loop reads CASSPTSSNTGELFF. As DNA, the CDR3 is TGTGCCAGCAGCCCGACTAGTTCCAACACCGGGGAGCTGTTTTTT.

The J gene is TRBJ2-1, the V gene TRBV9; 8 nucleotides match TRBD1. The CDR3 sequence is 13 residues long. From germline, CDR1 is SGDLS and CDR2 YYNGEE. V lost 5 bases and J lost 8; bases outside the gene matches: 6. The CDR3 DNA reads TGTGCCAGCAGGGACAGGGTAAGCCATGAGCAGTTCTTC. Translating gives CASRDRVSHEQFF.

The V call is TRBV30, the J call TRBJ2-7, with D possibly being TRBD1 or TRBD2 (5 bases each). From germline, CDR1 is GTSNPN and CDR2 SVGIG (reference sequence). V was clipped by 4 bases and J by 8 bases, with 12 bases between them. The length of the CDR3 is 11 residues. CDR3 in amino acids: CAWMGEGQQYF. Here the CDR3 DNA reads TGTGCCTGGATGGGGGAAGGACAGCAGTACTTC.

The chain couples TRBV9 to TRBJ1-5, with no clear D. The CDR3 covers 15 residues. Germline CDR1 reads SGDLS; CDR2 reads YYNGEE. Between the trimmed V and J ends, which lost 3 bases and 6 bases, there was a span of 16 bases. CDR3 in amino acids: CASSGDGRSIQPQHF. CDR3 in DNA: TGTGCCAGCAGCGGGGATGGTAGGTCGATTCAGCCCCAGCATTTT.

The rearrangement uses TRBV9 and TRBJ2-1; a possible D gene is TRBD2 (7 bases). Trimming stripped 0 bases from V and 5 bases from J, with 9 bases between. CDR3 size: 14 residues. Germline loops: CDR1 SGDLS, CDR2 YYNGEE. DNA of the CDR3: TGTGCCAGCAGCGTAGAGGGGGGGAACAATGAGCAGTTCTTC. Protein product: CASSVEGGNNEQFF.

The rearrangement links TRBV6-5 to TRBJ2-1; 9 nucleotides line up with TRBD1. Trimming at V came to 8 bases and at J to 2 bases, leaving 1 base not matched to a gene. The CDR3 consists of 13 residues. CDR1 MNHEY and CDR2 SVGAGI come from the germline V gene. CDR3 protein: CASDRGTYNEQFF. CDR3 bases: TGTGCCAGCGACAGGGGGACCTACAATGAGCAGTTCTTC.

This chain links TRBV11-2 with TRBJ2-2; D gene ambiguous. V was clipped by 8 bases and J by 2 bases, with 6 bases between them. CDR1 SGHAT and CDR2 FQNNGV come from the germline V gene. This CDR3 is 12 amino acids long. In DNA, the CDR3 is TGTGCCAGCTGGGCCAACACCGGGGAGCTGTTTTTT. This encodes CASWANTGELFF.

The V gene is TRBV6-2 or TRBV6-3, the J gene TRBJ2-5; D may be TRBD2 (5 bases). Germline assignment: CDR1 MNHEY and CDR2 SVGEGT. V was clipped by 2 bases and J by 4 bases, with 14 bases between them. CDR3 length equals 15 residues. The CDR3 nucleotides read TGTGCCAGCAGTTACGAAGGCGGGTTGGGAGAGACCCAGTACTTC. It translates to CASSYEGGLGETQYF.

CDR3 residues: CASSIVGGAAQPQHF. DNA of the CDR3: TGTGCCAGTAGTATTGTAGGGGGCGCGGCTCAGCCCCAGCATTTT. This chain joins TRBV19 and TRBJ1-5; 7 nucleotides line up with TRBD1. The CDR3 covers 15 residues. Trimming at V came to 3 bases and at J to 6 bases, leaving 8 bases not matched to a gene. The germline gives CDR1 LNHDA, CDR2 SQIVND (reference sequence).

The V and J genes are TRBV6-2 or TRBV6-3 and TRBJ2-1; D gene uncertain. CDR1 is MNHEY and CDR2 is SVGEGT in the germline V gene. The CDR3 contains 15 residues. The V gene lost 5 bases and the J gene lost 7 bases, with 18 bases spanning the gap. In DNA, the CDR3 is TGTGCCAGCAGTCGACCTTTTAGAGAGGCGAATGAGCAGTTCTTC. Translated, it gives CASSRPFREANEQFF.

The gene calls are TRBV5-6 and TRBJ2-7; D gene ambiguous. Per the germline V gene, CDR1 is SGHDT and CDR2 is YYEEEE. CDR3 length: 13 residues. V was trimmed by 0 bases and J by 3 bases, leaving 7 bases between them. CDR3 sequence: CASSLEAYYEQYF. CDR3 DNA: TGTGCCAGCAGCTTGGAGGCCTACTACGAGCAGTACTTC.

J is TRBJ2-7 and V is TRBV9, with D perhaps matching TRBD1 (5 bases). The germline V gene encodes CDR1 SGDLS and CDR2 YYNGEE. V was clipped by 2 bases and J by 0 bases, with 9 bases between them. This CDR3 contains 14 residues. The CDR3: CASSVGRVSYEQYF. The CDR3 DNA is TGTGCCAGCAGCGTGGGCAGGGTCTCCTACGAGCAGTACTTC.

V is TRBV5-6 and J is TRBJ2-7, with TRBD2 matching over 7 bases. J gave up 6 bases and V 2 bases, and 17 bases lay outside the gene matches. CDR1 and CDR2 (germline): SGHDT, YYEEEE. The CDR3 totals 17 residues. CDR3 sequence reads: CASSFGTSGAGVGEQYF. The CDR3 bases are TGTGCCAGCAGCTTTGGGACCTCCGGGGCGGGAGTGGGCGAGCAGTACTTC. Supplemented by reference TRBV5-6 and TRBJ2-7, the full variable domain reads DAGVTQSPTHLIKTRGQQVTLRCSPKSGHDTVSWYQQALGQGPQFIFQYYEEEERQRGNFPDRFSGHQFPNYSSELNVNALLLGDSALYLCASSFGTSGAGVGEQYFGPGTRLTVT.